This T cell receptor beta chain appears in the sequencing data of a study of monozygotic twins with inflammatory bowel disease. As regards this clonotype: As yet, its antigen is unknown.

Across eight separate reactions for each sample, cDNA was made. TCRalpha and TCRbeta cDNA went through two nested PCRs of roughly 15 and 9 cycles. One entry per CDR3 protein, without DNA, is what TCRdb gives after re-calling the 5' RACE reads. The sample has around 410,000 distinct CDR3 sequences. Overall study findings and caveats: IBD patients carried less diverse TCRbeta repertoires (inverse Simpson) than healthy co-twins. Support for any single strong IBD-associated signal or clonotype was not found.

The sequence derives from a human donor with ulcerative colitis or Crohn's disease, or a healthy co-twin of an affected twin (not recorded which). Sequencing input: blood.

CDR3 residues: CASSWSYYGYTF. The chain is built from TRBV6-2 or TRBV6-3 and TRBJ1-2. The CDR3 sequence is 12 residues long. CDR1 and CDR2 from the germline V gene are MNHEY and SVGEGT.